A single sample is the source of the 2 T cell receptor beta chains below, sequenced in a study of cytomegalovirus exposure and HLA in healthy donors. 13 Jbeta primers and 60 Vbeta primers were used for the PCR. Here immunoSEQ multiplex PCR was the method, and the copy in TCRdb shows in-frame clones only, minus some. The table has more than 95,000 clones, approximately 81% seen once; the top ten hold 3.5% to 4.5%. The sample taken for sequencing was PBMCs. The receptor source for this set is a man aged 25-45 years in good health and CMV-seropositive.

V and J are TRBV5-5 and TRBJ1-1; 8 positions agree with TRBD1. In germline, CDR1 is SGHKS, CDR2 YYEKEE (reference sequence). The junction had 11 bases not matched to a gene; V was cut back by 3 bases and J by 1 base. The CDR3 is made up of 17 amino acids. DNA for the CDR3: TGTGCCAGCAGCTCAATCACAGGGGGAAGTGAGAACACTGAAGCTTTCTTT. Protein: CASSSITGGSENTEAFF.

The table lists this clone with a few counts. The V gene is TRBV6-5, the J gene TRBJ1-1; no clear D. CDR1 MNHEY and CDR2 SVGAGI come from the germline V gene. The V gene lost 4 bases and the J gene lost 0 bases, with 15 bases spanning the gap. CDR3 length equals 16 residues. This chain's CDR3 is CASSSPSRHLNTEAFF. The CDR3 DNA follows: TGTGCCAGCAGTTCACCAAGTAGACACCTGAACACTGAAGCTTTCTTT.